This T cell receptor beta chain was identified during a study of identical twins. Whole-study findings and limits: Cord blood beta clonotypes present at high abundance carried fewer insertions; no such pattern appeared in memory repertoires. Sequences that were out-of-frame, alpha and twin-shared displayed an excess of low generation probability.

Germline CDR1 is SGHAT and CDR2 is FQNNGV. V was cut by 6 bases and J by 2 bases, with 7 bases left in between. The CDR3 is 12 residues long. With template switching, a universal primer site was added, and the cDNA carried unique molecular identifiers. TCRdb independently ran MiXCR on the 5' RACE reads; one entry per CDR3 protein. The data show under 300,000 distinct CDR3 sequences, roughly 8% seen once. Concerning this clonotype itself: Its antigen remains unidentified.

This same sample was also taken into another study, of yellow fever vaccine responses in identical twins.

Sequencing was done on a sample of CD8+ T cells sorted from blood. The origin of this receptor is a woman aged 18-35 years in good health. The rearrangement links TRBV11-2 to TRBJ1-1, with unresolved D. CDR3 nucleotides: TGTGCCAGCAGGCTATTTAACACTGAAGCTTTCTTT. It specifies CASRLFNTEAFF. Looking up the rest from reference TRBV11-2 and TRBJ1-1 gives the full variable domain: EAGVAQSPRYKIIEKRQSVAFWCNPISGHATLYWYQQILGQGPKLLIQFQNNGVVDDSQLPKDRFSAERLKGVDSTLKIQPAKLEDSAVYLCASRLFNTEAFFGQGTRLTVV.